This is a list of T cell receptor beta chains from one sample in a study of PD-L1 blockade in urothelial cancer. This table comes from immunoSEQ multiplex PCR, and its TCRdb copy is limited to in-frame clones, with some not included. The sample lists roughly 84,000 clones; about 80% were seen once. This material consisted of PBMCs, taken around atezolizumab (anti-PD-L1) treatment. These receptors originate from a man between 70 and 80 years old with urothelial cancer. Both conserved end residues are part of each CDR3.

J gene: TRBJ1-5; V gene: TRBV10-3; CDR3 protein: CAITQEINQPQHF
J gene: TRBJ1-4; V gene: TRBV12-5; CDR3 protein: CASGAEKLFF
J gene: TRBJ2-5; V gene: TRBV12-5; CDR3 protein: CASGPGLAGGGDQETQYF
J gene: TRBJ1-2; V gene: TRBV6-1; CDR3 protein: CASSRGGAYGYTF
J gene: TRBJ1-2; V gene: TRBV18; CDR3 protein: CASSPPNRVDGYTF
J gene: TRBJ1-3; V gene: TRBV7-9; CDR3 protein: CASSGGSSGNTIYF
J gene: TRBJ2-7; V gene: TRBV19; CDR3 protein: CASSIVWETVPGSYEQYF
J gene: TRBJ1-4; V gene: TRBV6-5; CDR3 protein: CASSSTGGLRLFF
J gene: TRBJ2-2; V gene: TRBV5-1; CDR3 protein: CASSLVSGGAGELFF
J gene: TRBJ2-7; V gene: TRBV7-9; CDR3 protein: CASSLLADEQYF
J gene: TRBJ2-1; V gene: TRBV6-9; CDR3 protein: CASSSPGLAYNEQFF
J gene: TRBJ2-1; V gene: TRBV7-2; CDR3 protein: CASSPRGTEDLEQFF
J gene: TRBJ1-5; V gene: TRBV6-1; CDR3 protein: CASSERGFNQPQHF
J gene: TRBJ1-4; V gene: TRBV25-1; CDR3 protein: CASSELSGGTNEKLFF
J gene: TRBJ2-3; V gene: TRBV5-1; CDR3 protein: CASSLAPAGVSTDTQYF
J gene: TRBJ1-2; V gene: TRBV2; CDR3 protein: CASISERNENYGYTF